This TCR beta chain was sequenced in a study of technical replicates of blood from a handful of donors. Repertoires were generated with immunoSEQ multiplex PCR, while TCRdb's copy carries only in-frame clones and drops some. The sample contains about 100,000 clones, approximately 96% of which appear only once. V was trimmed by 1 base and J by 4 bases, leaving 12 bases between them. Germline lookup yields CDR1 PRHDT and CDR2 FYEKMQ (reference sequence). This CDR3 contains 15 residues. This chain joins TRBV13 and TRBJ2-3, with D possibly matching TRBD2 (5 bases). Sequencing input: T cells isolated from PBMCs. The source of this sequence is a human donor in good health. CDR3 loop: CASSLVGGLADTQYF. The CDR3 DNA follows: TGTGCCAGCAGCTTAGTCGGCGGGTTGGCAGATACGCAGTATTTT.